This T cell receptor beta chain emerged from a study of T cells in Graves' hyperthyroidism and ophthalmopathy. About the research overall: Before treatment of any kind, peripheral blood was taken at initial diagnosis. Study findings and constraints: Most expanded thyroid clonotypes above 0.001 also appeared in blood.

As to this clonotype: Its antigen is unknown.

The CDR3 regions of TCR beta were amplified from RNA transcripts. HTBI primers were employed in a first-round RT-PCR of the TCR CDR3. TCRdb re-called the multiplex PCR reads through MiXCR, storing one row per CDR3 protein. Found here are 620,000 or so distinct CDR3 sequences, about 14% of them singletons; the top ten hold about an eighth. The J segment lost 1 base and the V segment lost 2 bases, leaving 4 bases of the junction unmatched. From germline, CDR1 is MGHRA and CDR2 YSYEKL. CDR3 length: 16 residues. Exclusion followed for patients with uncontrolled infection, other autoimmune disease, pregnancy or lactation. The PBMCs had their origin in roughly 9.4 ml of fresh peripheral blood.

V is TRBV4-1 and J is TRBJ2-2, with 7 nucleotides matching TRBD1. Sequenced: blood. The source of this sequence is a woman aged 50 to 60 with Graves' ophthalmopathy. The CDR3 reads CASSQRGQVNTGELFF. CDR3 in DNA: TGCGCCAGCAGCCAAAGAGGACAGGTGAACACCGGGGAGCTGTTTTTT.